Sequencing of this TCR beta chain was carried out in a study of blood T cell repertoires in COVID-19. Across the whole study: Acute and convalescent COVID-19 specimens originated in the United States, Italy and Spain. In each case, the material was cDNA or gDNA derived from T cells, B-cell-depleted T cells, or PBMCs.

Original handling: Amplifying reference gene primers gave estimates of nucleated cell counts. The method was immunoSEQ multiplex PCR; TCRdb's version includes in-frame clones alone and lacks a portion of them. Clone size and the V and J calls come from that table; the DNA yielded D and trimming. The sample includes about 81,000 clones, approximately 89% of them seen just once. V was pared by 2 bases and J by 8 bases, with 15 bases between. The CDR3 contains 14 residues. From germline, CDR1 is SNHLY and CDR2 FYNNEI. This chain links TRBV2 with TRBJ1-2; no clear D gene. The clonotype originates from a man between 65 and 79 years old with active or convalescent COVID-19. Material for sequencing was peripheral blood. In nucleotides, the CDR3 is TGTGCCAGCAGTGAATATGTCCGGTCCGCAGGCTACACCTTC. Protein product: CASSEYVRSAGYTF.